The 3 T cell receptor beta chains given below trace back to one sample, sequenced in a study of patients and donors after allogeneic stem cell transplantation. TCRdb ran MiXCR on the RT-PCR reads and lists one entry per CDR3 protein. This sample carries about 960,000 distinct CDR3 sequences, approximately 19% of them seen once, and the ten largest clones take around 5.5%. Sequencing was done on a sample of blood, either unsorted or a sorted T cell fraction (not recorded which). These receptor sequences come from a human donor who was either an allogeneic HSCT recipient or a stem cell or donor lymphocyte infusion donor (not recorded which). It is not recorded whose cells these are; they may come from a transplant donor.

This chain connects TRBV7-2 to TRBJ2-7; a possible D gene is TRBD1 (5 bases). V lost 8 bases, J lost 2 bases, and 19 bases lay in between. This CDR3 comprises 15 residues. Germline V gives CDR1 SGHTA, CDR2 FQGNSA. Here the CDR3 reads CASAPMQGRTYEQYF. In DNA form, the CDR3 reads TGTGCCAGCGCCCCCATGCAGGGCAGGACCTACGAGCAGTACTTC.

J is TRBJ1-1 and V is TRBV12-3 or TRBV12-4, with a weak D call TRBD1 (6 bases). The CDR3 runs 14 residues. V was shortened by 10 bases and J by 2 bases, with 17 bases between the two germline ends. CDR3 amino acids: CATAEGGLNTEAFF. CDR3 DNA sequence: TGTGCCACCGCTGAGGGGGGGCTTAACACTGAAGCTTTCTTT.

The chain links TRBV12-3 or TRBV12-4 to TRBJ1-5; 7 bases are a match to TRBD1. The CDR3 loop spans 18 amino acids. With 3 bases clipped from V and 2 bases from J, the junction kept 13 bases outside the gene matches. The CDR3 nucleotides are TGTGCCAGCAGTTTTTGGGCAGGGGGGAGGAGTGGCAATCAGCCCCAGCATTTT. Translation gives CASSFWAGGRSGNQPQHF.